This TCR beta chain originates from a study of blood T cell repertoires in COVID-19. Study-wide context: Both acute and convalescent COVID-19 samples were obtained from the United States, Italy and Spain.

This table comes from immunoSEQ multiplex PCR, and its TCRdb copy is limited to in-frame clones, with some not included. The sample has roughly 97,000 clones, 70% to 90% seen once. The CDR3 sequence is 17 residues long. Trimming took 5 bases from V and 3 from J, leaving 23 bases between them. Germline lookup yields CDR1 MNHEY and CDR2 SMNVEV (reference sequence). The chain joins TRBV27 to TRBJ2-7; tentative D call: TRBD1 (6 bases). The TCR sequence derives from a human donor in a cohort sampled during active COVID-19. The sequenced sample consisted of peripheral blood. The CDR3, as DNA: TGTGCCAGCAGTCGGTCAGGGGCTGCGAACTCGGGCTACGAGCAGTACTTC. Its protein product is CASSRSGAANSGYEQYF.